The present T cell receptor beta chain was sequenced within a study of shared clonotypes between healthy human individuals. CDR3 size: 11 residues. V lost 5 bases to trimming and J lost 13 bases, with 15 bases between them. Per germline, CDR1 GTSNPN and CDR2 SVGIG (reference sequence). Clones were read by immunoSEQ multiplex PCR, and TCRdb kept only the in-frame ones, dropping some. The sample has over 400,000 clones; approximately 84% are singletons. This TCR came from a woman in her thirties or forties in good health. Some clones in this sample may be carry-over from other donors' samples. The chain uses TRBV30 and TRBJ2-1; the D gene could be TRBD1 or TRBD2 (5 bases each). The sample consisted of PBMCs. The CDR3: CAWERGRIQFF. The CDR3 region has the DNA TGTGCCTGGGAGAGGGGTCGAATCCAGTTCTTC.